One sample yielded the 31 T cell receptor beta chains listed below, sequenced in a study of early T cells in non-severe SARS-CoV-2 infection. TCRdb reprocessed the 5' RACE reads with MiXCR, giving one entry per CDR3 protein. The repertoire holds about 110,000 distinct CDR3 sequences, 11% seen once, with under 9% in the top ten. Sequenced input: whole blood. The receptors stem from an adult who was a healthcare worker with PCR-confirmed SARS-CoV-2 infection or an uninfected control (not recorded which).

Only a few counts were recorded for this clonotype. V usage is TRBV20-1 and J usage is TRBJ2-7; weak D call: TRBD2 (5 bases). This CDR3 has 16 amino acids. Germline V gene sequence: CDR1 DFQATT, CDR2 SNEGSKA (reference sequence). With 0 bases removed from V and 6 bases from J, the gap between germline ends came to 21 bases. The CDR3 coding sequence is TGCAGTGCTAGAGACCCGAGGTCGTCCCGGGCGGGCGAGCAGTACTTC. This sequence encodes CSARDPRSSRAGEQYF.

The V and J genes are TRBV4-2 and TRBJ1-1; weak D call: TRBD1 (5 bases). Germline CDR1 LGHNA, CDR2 YNFKEQ. The CDR3 extends over 15 amino acids. Trimming shortened V by 3 bases and J by 4 bases, and 15 bases separated the two germline ends. The CDR3 DNA reads TGTGCCAGCAGCCACACCATAGGGGCCGGCACTGAAGCTTTCTTT. This codes for CASSHTIGAGTEAFF.

This clonotype was observed a few times. In nucleotides, the CDR3 is TGTGCCAGCTCACCGATTACCACGTCACAGCAAGAGACCCAGTACTTC. It codes for CASSPITTSQQETQYF. The chain uses TRBV18 and TRBJ2-5, with unresolved D. CDR1 and CDR2 from the germline V gene are KGHSH and LQKENI. The CDR3 is 16 residues long. The V gene lost 3 bases and the J gene lost 2 bases, with 16 bases spanning the gap.

Written as DNA, the CDR3 is TGTGCCAGCAGCCAATACTTACACTACGAGCAGTACTTC. Its protein product is CASSQYLHYEQYF. The chain is built from TRBV7-8 and TRBJ2-7; D is uncertain. There are 13 residues in the CDR3. Germline V CDR1 and CDR2: SGHVS, FQNEAQ. V lost 5 bases to trimming and J lost 3 bases, with 11 bases between them.

In DNA, the CDR3 is TGTGCCAGCGGGAAGACCTATAATTCACCCCTCCACTTT. It is translated as CASGKTYNSPLHF. The J gene is TRBJ1-6, the V gene TRBV27; D remains unclear. The CDR3 runs 13 residues. V dropped 8 bases and J dropped 2 bases, with 7 bases sitting between them. Per the germline V gene, CDR1 is MNHEY and CDR2 is SMNVEV (reference sequence).

With regard to this clonotype: This may stem from a read error, because a much larger clone lies one nucleotide away. The genes are TRBV12-3 or TRBV12-4 and TRBJ2-7; D not certain. The CDR3 runs to 12 residues. DNA of the CDR3: TGTGTCAGCAGTTCCCGGACGCCTGAGCAGTACTTC. Its translation is CVSSSRTPEQYF.

This clonotype appeared many times. The rearrangement uses TRBV3-1 and TRBJ2-1; D is undetermined. Per the germline V gene, CDR1 is LGHDT and CDR2 is YNNKEL (reference sequence). V was clipped by 4 bases and J by 0 bases, with 10 bases between them. This CDR3 contains 15 residues. DNA for the CDR3: TGTGCCAGCAGCCTCGGACCTAGCTCCTACAATGAGCAGTTCTTC. Translating it yields CASSLGPSSYNEQFF.

In this sample, this clonotype turned up many times. The genes are TRBV28 and TRBJ2-1; D is ambiguous. CDR3 length: 12 amino acids. Germline values: CDR1 MDHEN, CDR2 SYDVKM. Trimming removed 3 bases from V and 9 bases from J, with 9 bases in between. Written as DNA, the CDR3 is TGTGCCAGCAGTTTGCGGTCAACTGAGCAGTTCTTC. Protein product: CASSLRSTEQFF.

This clonotype occurred many times. The chain couples TRBV20-1 to TRBJ1-5; D is ambiguous. CDR3 size: 13 residues. Germline loops: CDR1 DFQATT, CDR2 SNEGSKA (reference sequence). The V gene lost 4 bases and the J gene lost 7 bases, with 14 bases spanning the gap. The CDR3 is CSANGVMGQPQHF. DNA for the CDR3: TGCAGTGCTAATGGTGTCATGGGGCAGCCCCAGCATTTT.

This clonotype turned up a few times. V usage is TRBV7-9 and J usage is TRBJ2-3; D is possibly TRBD2 (5 bases). V was cut by 4 bases and J by 0 bases, with 14 bases left in between. Germline V lookup: CDR1 SEHNR, CDR2 FQNEAQ (reference sequence). The CDR3 length is 16 residues. Written as DNA, the CDR3 is TGTGCCAGCAGCTGGATAGCGAGCCCCAGCACAGATACGCAGTATTTT. It specifies CASSWIASPSTDTQYF.

Comments on this clonotype: With a much larger clone just one base away, this may be a read error. CDR3 bases: TGCAGTGATAGAGATCTAGCGGGAACCACCGGGGAGCTGTTTTTT. This codes for CSDRDLAGTTGELFF. The chain is built from TRBV20-1 and TRBJ2-2; 9 bases line up with TRBD2. Germline V gene lookup returns CDR1 DFQATT and CDR2 SNEGSKA (reference sequence). The CDR3 has 15 residues.

Many counts were recorded for this clonotype. CDR3 region: CASSIDGYTQYF. CDR3 DNA sequence: TGTGCCAGCAGTATAGACGGATATACGCAGTATTTT. This rearrangement joins TRBV12-3 or TRBV12-4 to TRBJ2-3; D not resolved. The CDR3 runs to 12 residues. V was trimmed by 5 bases and J by 7 bases, leaving 10 bases between them.

This clonotype occurred many times. The chain combines TRBV7-9 with TRBJ2-7; D unclear. The CDR3 spans 12 residues. Trimming took off 7 bases at V and 7 bases at J, with 14 bases between the two ends. From germline, CDR1 is SEHNR and CDR2 FQNEAQ (reference sequence). The CDR3 nucleotides read TGTGCCAGCAATAACCAAGTTGGGGAGCAGTACTTC. This encodes CASNNQVGEQYF.

This rearrangement joins TRBV5-1 to TRBJ2-2; TRBD2 might be the D (6 bases). Trimming left V 4 bases short and J 7 bases short, with 17 bases between. This CDR3 contains 15 residues. Germline CDR1 is SGHRS and CDR2 is YFSETQ. CDR3 sequence (DNA): TGCGCCAGCAGCGGGGGACTGCGGGACGGCGGGGAGCTGTTTTTT. The encoded protein is CASSGGLRDGGELFF. The full variable domain, in which reference TRBV5-1 and TRBJ2-2 provide the parts outside the CDR3, is KAGVTQTPRYLIKTRGQQVTLSCSPISGHRSVSWYQQTPGQGLQFLFEYFSETQRNKGNFPGRFSGRQFSNSRSEMNVSTLELGDSALYLCASSGGLRDGGELFFGEGSRLTVL.

The chain carries TRBV20-1 and TRBJ2-3; D is unclear. Germline V gene data show CDR1 as DFQATT and CDR2 as SNEGSKA (reference sequence). V lost 0 bases and J 4 bases, leaving 5 bases between the germline ends. This CDR3 comprises 12 residues. CDR3 coding DNA: TGCAGTGCTAGAGAGCAAGCAGATACGCAGTATTTT. Translated: CSAREQADTQYF.

This clonotype has a count of ten or more. The chain uses TRBV15 and TRBJ2-1, with D possibly matching TRBD1 (5 bases). V was trimmed by 3 bases and J by 4 bases, leaving 10 bases between them. Germline CDR1 and CDR2: LNHNV and YYDKDF (reference sequence). CDR3 size: 14 residues. CDR3 amino acids: CATSSIDSYNEQFF. In DNA form, the CDR3 reads TGTGCCACCAGCAGTATAGACAGTTACAATGAGCAGTTCTTC.

This clonotype has more than one count but fewer than ten. The germline gene is not matched at one end of the junction; a read error may be the cause. DNA for the CDR3: TGTGCCAGCAGTGAACGGAAAACCAGGAACACTGAAGTTTTCTTT. Amino acids: CASSERKTRNTEVFF. V and J are TRBV6-1 and TRBJ1-1; D remains unclear. CDR3 length: 15 residues. The germline gives CDR1 MNHNS, CDR2 SASEGT.

This clonotype was detected only a few times. The genes are TRBV28 and TRBJ2-5; unclear D gene. The germline V gene encodes CDR1 MDHEN and CDR2 SYDVKM. This CDR3 contains 14 residues. V was cut by 2 bases and J by 2 bases, with 9 bases left in between. This chain's CDR3 is CASSLPGTQETQYF. The CDR3, as DNA: TGTGCCAGCAGTTTACCGGGTACACAAGAGACCCAGTACTTC.

The CDR3 sequence: CATSGYNRGEQFF. CDR3 coding DNA: TGTGCCACCAGCGGCTACAACAGGGGTGAGCAGTTCTTC. The V gene is TRBV15, the J gene TRBJ2-1, with 7 bases that match TRBD1. Germline V gene data show CDR1 as LNHNV and CDR2 as YYDKDF (reference sequence). J was trimmed by 9 bases and V by 5 bases; bases with no gene match: 7. The CDR3 extends over 13 amino acids. Variable domain in full (rest from reference TRBV15 and TRBJ2-1): DAMVIQNPRYQVTQFGKPVTLSCSQTLNHNVMYWYQQKSSQAPKLLFHYYDKDFNNEADTPDNFQSRRPNTSFCFLDIRSPGLGDTAMYLCATSGYNRGEQFFGPGTRLTVL.

Many counts were recorded for this clonotype. V usage is TRBV6-1 and J usage is TRBJ2-5; 7 bases match TRBD2. V shed 2 bases, J shed 7 bases, and the junction held 10 bases outside the gene matches. Germline CDR1 MNHNS, CDR2 SASEGT. The CDR3 runs to 15 residues. Here the CDR3 DNA reads TGTGCCAGCAGTGAACGAGGGAGGGATAGTGGGACCCAGTACTTC. Residues: CASSERGRDSGTQYF.

This clonotype was seen more than once but under ten times. This chain joins TRBV28 and TRBJ1-2; 7 positions agree with TRBD1. The germline V gene encodes CDR1 MDHEN and CDR2 SYDVKM. CDR3 length: 14 residues. V lost 5 bases, J lost 5 bases, and 8 bases stayed unmatched. The CDR3: CASSLPLTGYGYTF. The CDR3 DNA reads as TGTGCCAGCAGTCTACCCCTGACAGGGTATGGCTACACCTTC.

This clonotype was detected only a few times. The rearrangement uses TRBV4-3 and TRBJ2-7; D remains ambiguous. The V gene lost 0 bases and the J gene lost 1 base, with 4 bases spanning the gap. The CDR3 length is 13 residues. Germline assignment: CDR1 LGHNA and CDR2 YSLEER. In DNA, the CDR3 is TGCGCCAGCAGCCAAGAGTTGTCCTACGAGCAGTACTTC. The encoded protein is CASSQELSYEQYF.

This chain connects TRBV28 to TRBJ1-1, with D perhaps TRBD1 (5 bases). This CDR3 has 13 residues. Per the germline V gene, CDR1 is MDHEN and CDR2 is SYDVKM. V was trimmed by 3 bases and J by 3 bases, leaving 8 bases between them. In DNA form, the CDR3 reads TGTGCCAGCAGTTTTGGGGGATACACTGAAGCTTTCTTT. The encoded protein is CASSFGGYTEAFF.

This clonotype was recorded many times. V gene TRBV11-2 combines with J gene TRBJ1-1; the D is unclear. With 4 bases removed from V and 8 bases from J, the gap between germline ends came to 14 bases. This CDR3 has 13 residues. Germline loops: CDR1 SGHAT, CDR2 FQNNGV. CDR3 bases: TGTGCCAGCAGCTCGATACCGGGGTTAGAAGCTTTCTTT. This encodes CASSSIPGLEAFF.

This chain links TRBV9 with TRBJ2-2, with D perhaps matching TRBD2 (6 bases). V was cut by 0 bases and J by 2 bases, with 8 bases left in between. This CDR3 contains 15 residues. The germline V gene has CDR1 SGDLS and CDR2 YYNGEE. CDR3 DNA: TGTGCCAGCAGCGTAGGGGGACTTAACACCGGGGAGCTGTTTTTT. It translates to CASSVGGLNTGELFF.

This clonotype was seen a few times. This chain joins TRBV28 and TRBJ1-5, with D perhaps matching TRBD1 (5 bases). The CDR3 runs to 15 residues. CDR1 is MDHEN, CDR2 SYDVKM, per germline. Trimming left V 6 bases short and J 7 bases short, with 19 bases between. CDR3 DNA sequence: TGTGCCAGCAGCCCACGGGGGGGTGTCTTCCAGCCCCAGCATTTT. This encodes CASSPRGGVFQPQHF.

The chain links TRBV28 to TRBJ1-5; D not resolved. Trimming took 8 bases from V and 5 from J, leaving 10 bases between them. Germline lookup yields CDR1 MDHEN and CDR2 SYDVKM. The CDR3 is 12 amino acids. Here the CDR3 reads CASPIGDQPQHF. Here the CDR3 DNA reads TGTGCCAGCCCCATTGGGGATCAGCCCCAGCATTTT.

The V call is TRBV28, the J call TRBJ2-5, with D tentatively TRBD2 (6 bases). The CDR3 runs 12 residues. Germline CDR1 MDHEN, CDR2 SYDVKM. V was shortened by 8 bases and J by 4 bases, with 11 bases between the two germline ends. The CDR3 DNA is TGTGCCAGCGCGGGGTACCTAGAGACCCAGTACTTC. Translating gives CASAGYLETQYF.

This clonotype was seen repeatedly, ten times or more. The CDR3 is CASSLLTSGPDTQYF. The CDR3 region has the DNA TGTGCCAGCAGCTTACTCACTAGCGGCCCAGATACGCAGTATTTT. The chain has TRBV7-6 and TRBJ2-3, with 8 bases aligning to TRBD2. The CDR3 consists of 15 residues. Germline CDR1 reads SGHVS; CDR2 reads FNYEAQ. V lost 2 bases to trimming and J lost 4 bases; unmatched junction nucleotides: 5.

This clonotype was observed a handful of times. The rearrangement uses TRBV3-1 and TRBJ2-1, with 14 bases identical to TRBD2. V trimming: 7 bases; J trimming: 9 bases; junction bases outside the gene matches: 8. Germline loops: CDR1 LGHDT, CDR2 YNNKEL (reference sequence). The CDR3 totals 15 residues. The CDR3 DNA reads as TGTGCCAGCACCGGGACTAGCGGGAGTCTGGGTGAGCAGTTCTTC. It translates to CASTGTSGSLGEQFF.

This clonotype was picked up a small number of times. The V gene is TRBV15, the J gene TRBJ2-1, with 8 bases fitting TRBD2. V was pared by 0 bases and J by 7 bases, with 14 bases of the junction left unmatched. Germline CDR1 and CDR2: LNHNV and YYDKDF (reference sequence). This CDR3 has 18 residues. CDR3 nucleotides: TGTGCCACCAGCAGAGAGGAGCGGGAGAACCTCCGGAGTAATGAGCAGTTCTTC. It encodes CATSREERENLRSNEQFF.